This T cell receptor beta chain was captured by sequencing in a study of blood T cells in healthy people across ages. Whole-study results and caveats: Diversity estimates drawn from one million T cells were deemed underestimates.

Then a second PCR, running about 6 to 12 cycles, was carried out with a sample-barcoded 5' primer and a J-beta primer mix. Any given sample supplied a minimum of 2.5 million CDR3-containing paired-end reads. In TCRdb, the 5' RACE reads were re-called with MiXCR into one record per CDR3 protein. The top ten clones hold 15% of a sample with about 650,000 distinct CDR3 sequences, roughly 32% of them seen once. The CDR3 loop spans 16 amino acids. Per the germline V gene, CDR1 is MNHEY and CDR2 is SMNVEV (reference sequence). Trimming took 5 bases from V and 2 from J, leaving 15 bases between them. The people who gave samples were healthy Caucasians from Russia, aged roughly 6 to 90. Total RNA, at least 6 micrograms per sample, came from PBMCs. This clonotype appeared many times. What it binds is not known.

The clonotype comes from an elderly woman in good health. Sequenced input: blood. This chain connects TRBV27 to TRBJ1-4; weak D call: TRBD1 (6 bases). In nucleotides, the CDR3 is TGTGCCAGCAGTGCTGGGAGGGGGAGTACTAATGAAAAACTGTTTTTT. Its translation: CASSAGRGSTNEKLFF.